Detailed here is one T cell receptor beta chain. The data derive from a study of T cell changes during pregnancy in multiple sclerosis. Only in-frame clones appear in the TCRdb table, and some are missing; sequencing was by immunoSEQ multiplex PCR. The sample has approximately 85,000 clones, 90% to 95% seen once. Trimming cost V 2 bases and J 2 bases, with 13 bases left between them. CDR1 is SGHDT, CDR2 YYEEEE, per germline. The CDR3 sequence is 15 residues long. J is TRBJ2-5 and V is TRBV5-6; the D gene is possibly TRBD1 (6 bases). The sequencing here drew on peripheral blood, taken in the first trimester of pregnancy. The receptor comes from a female donor with multiple sclerosis, enrolled in a pregnancy study. This chain's CDR3 is CASSLFVRGQETQYF. DNA for the CDR3: TGTGCCAGCAGCTTATTTGTCAGGGGACAAGAGACCCAGTACTTC.